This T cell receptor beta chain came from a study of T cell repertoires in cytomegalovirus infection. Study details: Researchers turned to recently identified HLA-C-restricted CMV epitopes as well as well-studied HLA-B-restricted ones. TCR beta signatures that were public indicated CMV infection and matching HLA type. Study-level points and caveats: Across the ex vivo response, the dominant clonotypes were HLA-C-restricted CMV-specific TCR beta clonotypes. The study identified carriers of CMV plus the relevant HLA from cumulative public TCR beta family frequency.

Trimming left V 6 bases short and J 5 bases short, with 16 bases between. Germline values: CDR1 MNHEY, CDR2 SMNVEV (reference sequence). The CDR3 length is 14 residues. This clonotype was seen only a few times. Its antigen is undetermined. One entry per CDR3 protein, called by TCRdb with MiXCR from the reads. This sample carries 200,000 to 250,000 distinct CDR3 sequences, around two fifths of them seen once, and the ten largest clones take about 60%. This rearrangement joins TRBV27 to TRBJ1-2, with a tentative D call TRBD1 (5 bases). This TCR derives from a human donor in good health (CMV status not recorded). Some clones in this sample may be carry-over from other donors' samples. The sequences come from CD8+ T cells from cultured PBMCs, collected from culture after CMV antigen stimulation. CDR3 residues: CASRSAGVGYGYTF. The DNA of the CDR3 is TGTGCCAGCAGGAGTGCGGGGGTGGGGTATGGCTACACCTTC.